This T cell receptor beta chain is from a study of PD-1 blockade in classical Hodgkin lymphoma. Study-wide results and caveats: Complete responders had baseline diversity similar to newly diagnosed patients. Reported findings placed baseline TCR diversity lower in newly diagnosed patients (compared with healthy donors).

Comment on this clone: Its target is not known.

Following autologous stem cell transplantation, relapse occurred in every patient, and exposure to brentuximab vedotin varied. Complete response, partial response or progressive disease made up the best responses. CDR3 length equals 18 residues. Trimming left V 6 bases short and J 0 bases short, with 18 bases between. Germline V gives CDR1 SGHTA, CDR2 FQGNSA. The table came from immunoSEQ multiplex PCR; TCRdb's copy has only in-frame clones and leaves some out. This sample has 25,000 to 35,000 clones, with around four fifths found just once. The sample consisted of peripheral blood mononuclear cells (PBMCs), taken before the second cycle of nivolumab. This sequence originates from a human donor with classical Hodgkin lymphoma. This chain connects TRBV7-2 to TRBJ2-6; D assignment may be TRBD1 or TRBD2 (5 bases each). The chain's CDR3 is CASRPTGGKSSGANVLTF. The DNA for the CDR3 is TGTGCCAGCAGACCAACAGGAGGAAAGAGCTCTGGGGCCAACGTCCTGACTTTC. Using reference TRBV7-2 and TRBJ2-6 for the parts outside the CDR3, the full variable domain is GAGVSQSPSNKVTEKGKDVELRCDPISGHTALYWYRQSLGQGLEFLIYFQGNSAPDKSGLPSDRFSAERTGGSVSTLTIQRTQQEDSAVYLCASRPTGGKSSGANVLTFGAGSRLTVL.